The T cell receptor (beta chain) under discussion was sequenced for a study of cytotoxic CD8 clonotypes in ibrutinib-treated CLL (dated by TCRdb to 2020 to 2023). Regarding the research as a whole: The cohort was composed of ten to eleven relapsed/refractory and about 16 treatment-naive patients; IGHV unmutated status was identified in 17 patients. Partial responses were observed in 24 patients and complete responses in 2; after a median follow-up of about 69 months, remission was maintained in approximately 14 patients and progression was observed in some 12. The response samples were drawn at a median of approximately 12 months into treatment, with a range of about 6 to 36 months. Samples averaged roughly 260,000 productive templates and about 94,000 productive rearrangements. Of the approximately 91 people in the trial, around 24 had longitudinal samples available. Cryopreserved peripheral blood mononuclear cells were obtained prior to treatment, at the time of response, and at either disease progression or sustained remission. Every sample from remission and from progressive disease was obtained while the patients were still on ibrutinib.

This clone was seen once. Its antigen is currently not known. Qualities for individual bases were not recorded, and no much larger clone is one base off. Overall study outcomes, separate from this receptor: Lymph node repertoires were not examined, and the timing of sampling was not matched between patients in sustained remission and those whose disease progressed. Public clonotypes were found to be uncommon and were observed to contract or remain stable during treatment; the increase in clonality was shown to reflect expansion of private clonotypes at ibrutinib response. Baseline clonality was found to be higher than that of age-matched healthy donors and was strongly correlated with circulating CD8+ T-cell counts. Clonality increased at ibrutinib response, stayed stable in sustained remission, and fell back toward baseline at progression.

On a MiSeq, deep resolution sequencing aimed for a depth between 1 in 1 million and 1 in 200,000 T cells, with each clonotype covered approximately 9.2x on average. The immunoSEQ hsTCRB Kit was used to generate TCR beta libraries. Regarding the original processing steps: The data were analyzed with ImmunoSEQ Analyzer and ImmunoSEQ Data Assistant, and V, D and J gene assignments followed IMGT definitions. Clonality was computed as one minus normalized Shannon entropy of productive rearrangement frequencies, ranging from 0 to 1. Only overrepresented clonotypes making up at least 0.05% of the repertoire of each patient were included in the public clonotype analysis. Repertoires from roughly 13 age-matched healthy donors in immuneACCESS were used as clonality controls. This is the immuneACCESS table as TCRdb keeps it, with only in-frame sequences that have V and J called. A part of the clones is gone; compared with another copy, unresolved V genes explain less than half, and the rest is unexplained. V and J calls and clone size are as listed in that table; D and trimming were resolved from the DNA. The table for this sample lists 200,000 or so clones; 70% of them were counted only once. Jointly, the top ten make up 5.9% of the sample.

Explained via the paper, the time point label denotes: roughly 12 months on ibrutinib. Approximately 2 micrograms of genomic DNA were extracted from cryopreserved PBMCs for TCR beta library preparation. Longitudinal blood samples from CLL patients on ibrutinib monotherapy were analyzed using high-throughput TCR beta sequencing. Patients were enrolled in a phase 2 open-label single-center ibrutinib monotherapy trial. V and J lose 6 bases and 1 base, and a span of 10 bases separates them. The germline V gene sets CDR1 to MNHEY and CDR2 to SVGAGI. The CDR3 has 14 amino acids, counting the end cysteine and phenylalanine. Kept here is only the CDR3 DNA, which spans 42 bases and is read in frame from base 1.

The chain links TRBV6-5 with TRBJ1-5; D gene: possibly TRBD1, on 5 matching bases. The clonotype was recovered from a human donor with chronic lymphocytic leukemia. Sequencing used PBMCs, obtained after 12 months of ibrutinib treatment. The nucleotide sequence reads as follows: TGTGCCAGCAGCTGGGACGGGAGCAATCAGCCCCAGCATTTT. Its translation is CASSWDGSNQPQHF.